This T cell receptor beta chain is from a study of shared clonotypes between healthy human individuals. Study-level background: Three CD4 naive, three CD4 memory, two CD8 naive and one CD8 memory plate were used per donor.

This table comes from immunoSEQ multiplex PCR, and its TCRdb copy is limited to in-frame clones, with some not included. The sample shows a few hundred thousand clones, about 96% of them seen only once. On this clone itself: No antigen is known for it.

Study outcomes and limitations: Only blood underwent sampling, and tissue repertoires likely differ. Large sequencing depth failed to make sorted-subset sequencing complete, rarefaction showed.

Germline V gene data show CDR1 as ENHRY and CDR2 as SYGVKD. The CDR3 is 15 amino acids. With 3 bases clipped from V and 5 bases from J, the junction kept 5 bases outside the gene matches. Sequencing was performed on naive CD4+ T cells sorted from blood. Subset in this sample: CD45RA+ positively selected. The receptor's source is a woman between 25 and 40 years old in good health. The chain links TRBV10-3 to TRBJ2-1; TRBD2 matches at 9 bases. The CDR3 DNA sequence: TGTGCCATCAGTGACCAGGGACTAGCCAACAATGAGCAGTTCTTC. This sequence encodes CAISDQGLANNEQFF.